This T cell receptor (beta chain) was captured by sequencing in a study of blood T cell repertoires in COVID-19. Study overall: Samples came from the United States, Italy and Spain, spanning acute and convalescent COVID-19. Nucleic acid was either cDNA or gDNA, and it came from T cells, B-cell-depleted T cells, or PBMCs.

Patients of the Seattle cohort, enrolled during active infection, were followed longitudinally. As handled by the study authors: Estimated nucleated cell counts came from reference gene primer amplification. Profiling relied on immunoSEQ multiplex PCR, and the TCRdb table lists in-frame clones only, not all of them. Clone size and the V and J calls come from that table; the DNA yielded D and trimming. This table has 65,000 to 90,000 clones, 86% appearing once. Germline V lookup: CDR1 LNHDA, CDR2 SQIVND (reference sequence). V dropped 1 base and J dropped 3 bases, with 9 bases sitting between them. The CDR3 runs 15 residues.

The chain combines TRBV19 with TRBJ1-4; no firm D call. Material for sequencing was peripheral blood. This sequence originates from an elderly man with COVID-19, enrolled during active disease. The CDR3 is CASSIGATSNEKLFF. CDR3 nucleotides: TGTGCCAGTAGTATAGGAGCAACCTCTAATGAAAAACTGTTTTTT.